This T cell receptor beta chain emerged from a study of shared clonotypes between healthy human individuals. Study-level results: Sampling was confined to blood; repertoires within tissues likely differ.

The assay was immunoSEQ multiplex PCR, and TCRdb's table has in-frame clones only and misses some. The sample shows millions of clones, just over 90% of them seen only once. Naive-designated CD8 cells lacked CD45RO, were positively enriched for CCR7, and omitted terminally differentiated effector memory CD45RA+ cells. Trimming cost V 0 bases and J 0 bases, with 16 bases left between them. This CDR3 contains 18 residues. Germline CDR1 SGDLS, CDR2 YYNGEE. Concerning this clone itself: The antigen remains undetermined.

This chain connects TRBV9 to TRBJ1-3; tentative D call: TRBD1 (6 bases). The specimen was naive CD8+ T cells from PBMCs. The sequence came from a man younger than 35 in good health. Some clones in this sample may be carry-over from other donors' samples. CDR3 coding DNA: TGTGCCAGCAGCGTAGATTGGAGGACAGCTACCTCTGGAAACACCATATATTTT. Encoded protein: CASSVDWRTATSGNTIYF.